This TCR beta chain was documented in a study of T cell responses to AZD1222 COVID-19 vaccine. This CDR3 region has 12 residues. Germline V gives CDR1 SNHLY, CDR2 FYNNEI. The V and J ends lost 7 bases and 3 bases respectively, with 9 bases between them. Using immunoSEQ multiplex PCR, the repertoire was profiled, and TCRdb retains in-frame clones only, with some absent. The sample yields nearly 110,000 clones, over 80% seen once. The rearrangement uses TRBV2 and TRBJ1-2; D ambiguous. This TCR was sampled from an adult who received the AZD1222 COVID-19 vaccine. Here the sequenced sample was peripheral blood, taken 28 days after the second AZD1222 dose. The CDR3 protein is CASTPVDYGYTF. CDR3 DNA: TGTGCCAGCACCCCTGTAGACTATGGCTACACCTTC. Combining the CDR3 with reference TRBV2 and TRBJ1-2 gives the whole variable domain EPEVTQTPSHQVTQMGQEVILRCVPISNHLYFYWYRQILGQKVEFLVSFYNNEISEKSEIFDDQFSVERPDGSNFTLKIRSTKLEDSAMYFCASTPVDYGYTFGSGTRLTVV.